This TCR beta chain derives from a study of CD8 T cells in ankylosing spondylitis. Overall study results and limits: Blood from ankylosing spondylitis patients appeared to carry a characteristic roughly 8-variant TCR beta motif.

The length of the CDR3 is 15 residues. Germline V gene sequence: CDR1 SGHDN, CDR2 FVKESK. Trimming left V 1 base short and J 6 bases short, with 13 bases between. As to this clonotype: No antigen is known for it.

TCRdb used MiXCR to reprocess the 5' RACE reads, holding one entry per CDR3 protein. The data show 130,000 or so distinct CDR3 sequences, 15% to 20% seen once. This sequence joins TRBV14 and TRBJ2-1; D is possibly TRBD2 (5 bases). This receptor was obtained from a male donor with ankylosing spondylitis. Sequencing used blood, either unsorted or a sorted T cell fraction (not recorded which). CDR3 nucleotides: TGTGCCAGCAGCCAAGCGGGATTCATGGGCAATGAGCAGTTCTTC. It translates to CASSQAGFMGNEQFF.